The source of this T cell receptor beta chain is a study of STAT5B mutations in CD4+ large granular lymphocyte leukemia. The wider study: Among healthy controls, a particular HLA allele went with more CDR3 'QG' motifs.

The assay was run at survey level. Only in-frame clones appear in the TCRdb table, and some are missing; sequencing was by immunoSEQ multiplex PCR. The sample consists of just over 40,000 clones, 70% to 85% of them appearing once. About this clone: Antigen unknown.

Study-wide findings and caveats: Data were not HLA-matched across samples.

The CDR3 runs to 15 residues. CDR1 and CDR2 (germline): MNHEY, SMNVEV (reference sequence). V lost 3 bases and J lost 4; bases outside the gene matches: 2. This TCR was sampled from a human donor in good health. The rearrangement joins TRBV27 to TRBJ1-5; TRBD1 matches at 11 bases. Sequences were obtained from CD4+ T cells from blood buffy coats. The CDR3 DNA reads TGTGCCAGCAGTTTGGGGGACAGGGGGAATCAGCCCCAGCATTTT. Translating it yields CASSLGDRGNQPQHF.